These 10 T cell receptor beta chains originate from one sample sequenced in a study of regulatory T cells in long-lasting Graves disease (dated by TCRdb to about 2021). Sample time point, as interpreted from the label and publication: persistent/refractory GD, antithyroid drugs over 5 years with positive TRAb. For both TCR sequencing and RNA sequencing, RNA was extracted from PBMCs in TRIzol. Preparation of the library involved multiplex PCR. Data came from an Illumina HiSeq 4000. TCR beta libraries were built with iRepertoire HTBI primers and Arm-PCR amplification of CDR3 regions. TCRdb's own reprocessing of the public reads used fastp at Q25 and MiXCR and kept productive beta chains. Rows matching on CDR3 protein sequence are summarized as one entry with the most common DNA and genes. The sample has 400,000 or so distinct CDR3 sequences on record, 20% to 25% of them singletons. The top ten clonotypes cover less than 25% of the sample.

Sequenced material: peripheral blood mononuclear cells (PBMCs), taken when the disease was refractory, from a patient treated with antithyroid drugs. These receptor sequences come from a female donor with Graves disease.

The chain carries TRBV30 and TRBJ2-5; D not certain. The V end was cut by 0 bases, the J end by 5 bases, with 10 bases between. This CDR3 comprises 13 residues. Germline V lookup: CDR1 GTSNPN, CDR2 SVGIG (reference sequence). The CDR3 is CAWSVRVWETQYF. The CDR3 DNA sequence: TGTGCCTGGAGTGTCCGGGTTTGGGAGACCCAGTACTTC.

The chain has TRBV10-3 and TRBJ1-4; possible D gene TRBD1, 6 bases. Trimming removed 7 bases from V and 5 bases from J, with 17 bases in between. The CDR3 has 15 amino acids. Germline V lookup: CDR1 ENHRY, CDR2 SYGVKD. CDR3 nucleotide sequence: TGTGCCATCACCAGAGAACCGGGACAAAATGAAAAACTGTTTTTT. This gives the protein CAITREPGQNEKLFF.

In its sample, this clonotype was seen many times. This chain connects TRBV20-1 to TRBJ2-5; TRBD1 might be the D (6 bases). V was trimmed by 3 bases and J by 5 bases, leaving 22 bases between them. Germline V lookup: CDR1 DFQATT, CDR2 SNEGSKA (reference sequence). The CDR3 sequence is 16 residues long. The DNA for the CDR3 is TGCAGTGCTAGGGGGCAGGGGTTAATCCTAATGGAGACCCAGTACTTC. It encodes CSARGQGLILMETQYF.

The rearrangement joins TRBV20-1 to TRBJ2-7; either TRBD1 or TRBD2 may fit D (5 bases each). Per the germline V gene, CDR1 is DFQATT and CDR2 is SNEGSKA (reference sequence). V shed 5 bases and J shed 1 base, with 9 bases lying between them. The CDR3 covers 12 residues. This CDR3 reads CSAGDGSYEQYF. The DNA of the CDR3 is TGCAGTGCTGGGGACGGTTCCTACGAGCAGTACTTC.

In its sample, this clonotype was seen a few times. The CDR3 DNA follows: TGTGCCAGCAGCTCCGACCCTTCCCGAAGCACCGGGGAGCTGTTTTTT. Translated: CASSSDPSRSTGELFF. The chain uses TRBV7-2 and TRBJ2-2; D unclear. Trimming took off 4 bases at V and 4 bases at J, with 16 bases between the two ends. Per germline, CDR1 SGHTA and CDR2 FQGNSA. There are 16 residues in the CDR3. The variable domain in full, with the rest retrieved from reference TRBV7-2 and TRBJ2-2, is GAGVSQSPSNKVTEKGKDVELRCDPISGHTALYWYRQSLGQGLEFLIYFQGNSAPDKSGLPSDRFSAERTGGSVSTLTIQRTQQEDSAVYLCASSSDPSRSTGELFFGEGSRLTVL.

This clonotype was counted ten times or more. The rearrangement links TRBV12-3 or TRBV12-4 to TRBJ1-1, with D perhaps matching TRBD1 (5 bases). The CDR3 is 15 residues long. Trimming removed 3 bases from V and 1 base from J, with 12 bases in between. CDR3 region: CASSFRDSENTEAFF. The CDR3 DNA follows: TGTGCCAGCAGTTTCCGGGACTCCGAGAACACTGAAGCTTTCTTT.

The V call is TRBV6-2 or TRBV6-3, the J call TRBJ2-1; D ambiguous. Deletions cut 5 bases from V and 12 bases from J, with 14 bases between. Per germline, CDR1 MNHEY and CDR2 SVGEGT. The CDR3 consists of 12 residues. Here the CDR3 DNA reads TGTGCCAGCAGTGAACCCCTCGACTGGCAGTTCTTC. Protein product: CASSEPLDWQFF.

This clonotype was counted a single time. The rearrangement joins TRBV6-1 to TRBJ1-1, with TRBD1 matching 7 bases. The J segment lost 7 bases and the V segment lost 6 bases, leaving 8 bases of the junction unmatched. The germline gives CDR1 MNHNS, CDR2 SASEGT. CDR3 length: 13 residues. CDR3 DNA sequence: TGTGCCAGCAGCCCGGACAGGATTATTGAAGCTTTCTTT. Protein sequence: CASSPDRIIEAFF.

The CDR3 spells CSAGTSKETQYF. The CDR3 nucleotides read TGCAGTGCTGGGACTAGTAAAGAGACCCAGTACTTC. J is TRBJ2-5 and V is TRBV20-1; 8 bases agree with TRBD2. The CDR3 loop spans 12 amino acids. Germline CDR1 DFQATT, CDR2 SNEGSKA (reference sequence). V dropped 5 bases and J dropped 3; count of bases not matched to a gene: 2.

This clonotype has a count of ten or more. This chain's CDR3 is CASSETNSPLHF. The CDR3 DNA is TGTGCCAGCAGTGAAACGAATTCACCCCTCCACTTT. The chain has TRBV28 and TRBJ1-6; D gene uncertain. The CDR3 loop spans 12 amino acids. The germline V gene encodes CDR1 MDHEN and CDR2 SYDVKM. Trimming stripped 5 bases from V and 7 bases from J, with 6 bases between.